This T cell receptor beta chain stems from a study of T cells in localized non-small cell lung cancer. Points from the study as a whole: Adjacent lung tissue had a median about 58 of the top 100 clones found in the tumor. Adjacent uninvolved lung tissue had the highest T cell clonality, exceeding tumor.

Clones were read by immunoSEQ multiplex PCR, and TCRdb kept only the in-frame ones, dropping some. The sample has about 72,000 clones; about 83% are singletons. This CDR3 has 15 amino acids. Trimming left V 7 bases short and J 0 bases short, with 13 bases between. CDR1 is MNHNS, CDR2 SASEGT, per germline. In regard to this clone: What it recognizes is unknown.

Sequences were derived from peripheral blood, sampled before any cancer treatment. This TCR came from a female donor of 60 years or more with stage I lung adenocarcinoma. The chain links TRBV6-1 to TRBJ1-3, with no clear D. CDR3 region: CASNLDTSSGNTIYF. Here the CDR3 DNA reads TGTGCCAGCAACCTCGACACCAGCTCTGGAAACACCATATATTTT.